This TCR beta chain was profiled in a study of response to subunit inactivated influenza vaccine. Findings and caveats of the study: Authors suggested each seasonal influenza vaccination recruits few new T cells.

Comments on this clonotype: Antigen specificity is unknown.

TCRdb used MiXCR to reprocess the RT-PCR reads, holding one entry per CDR3 protein. The repertoire holds hundreds of thousands of distinct CDR3 sequences, with approximately 12% as singletons. Per the germline V gene, CDR1 is WSHSY and CDR2 is SAAADI. The length of the CDR3 is 16 residues. Trimming took 2 bases from V and 3 from J; bases not matched to a gene: 9. The J gene is TRBJ2-7, the V gene TRBV10-2, with 8 nucleotides matching TRBD1. The source is a man in his fifties who received an inactivated influenza vaccine. The specimen was PBMCs from blood, collected 40 to 50 days after vaccination. CDR3 in amino acids: CASSENVGDRIYEQYF. CDR3 coding DNA: TGCGCCAGCAGTGAGAACGTGGGGGACAGGATCTACGAGCAGTACTTC.